This TCR beta chain was recovered during a study of T cell changes during pregnancy in multiple sclerosis. Germline CDR1 MDHEN, CDR2 SYDVKM. V was pared by 3 bases and J by 2 bases, with 5 bases of the junction left unmatched. This CDR3 is 15 amino acids long. This table comes from immunoSEQ multiplex PCR, and its TCRdb copy is limited to in-frame clones, with some not included. The data hold around 50,000 clones, with 80% to 95% observed a single time. This TCR came from a female donor in good health, enrolled as a control in a pregnancy study. The chain joins TRBV28 to TRBJ2-3, with 7 bases identical to TRBD2. This specimen was CD4+ T cells from peripheral blood mononuclear cells, taken after pregnancy. This CDR3 is CASSLSAGFTDTQYF. The CDR3 bases are TGTGCCAGCAGTTTGTCAGCGGGGTTCACAGATACGCAGTATTTT.